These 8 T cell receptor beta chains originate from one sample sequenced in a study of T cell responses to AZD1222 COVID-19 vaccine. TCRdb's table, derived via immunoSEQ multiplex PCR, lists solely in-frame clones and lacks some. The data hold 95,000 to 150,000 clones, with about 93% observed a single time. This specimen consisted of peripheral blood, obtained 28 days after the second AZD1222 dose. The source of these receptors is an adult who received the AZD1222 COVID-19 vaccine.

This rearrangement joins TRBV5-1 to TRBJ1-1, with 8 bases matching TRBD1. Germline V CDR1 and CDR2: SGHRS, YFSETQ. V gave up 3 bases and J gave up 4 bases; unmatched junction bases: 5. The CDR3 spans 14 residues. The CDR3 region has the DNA TGCGCCAGCAGCTCTCAGGGGGCCGTCACTGAAGCTTTCTTT. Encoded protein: CASSSQGAVTEAFF.

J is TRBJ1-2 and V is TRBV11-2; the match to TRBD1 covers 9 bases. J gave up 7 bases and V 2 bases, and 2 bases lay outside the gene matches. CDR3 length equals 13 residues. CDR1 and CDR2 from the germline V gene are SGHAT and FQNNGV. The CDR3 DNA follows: TGTGCCAGCAGCTTATTACAGGGGGCTGGCTACACCTTC. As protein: CASSLLQGAGYTF. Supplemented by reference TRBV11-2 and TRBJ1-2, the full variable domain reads EAGVAQSPRYKIIEKRQSVAFWCNPISGHATLYWYQQILGQGPKLLIQFQNNGVVDDSQLPKDRFSAERLKGVDSTLKIQPAKLEDSAVYLCASSLLQGAGYTFGSGTRLTVV.

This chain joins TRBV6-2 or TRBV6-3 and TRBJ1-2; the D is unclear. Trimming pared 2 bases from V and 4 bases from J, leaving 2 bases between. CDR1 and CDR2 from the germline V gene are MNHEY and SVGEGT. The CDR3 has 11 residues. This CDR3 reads CASSYPYGYTF. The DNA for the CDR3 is TGTGCCAGCAGTTACCCCTATGGCTACACCTTC.

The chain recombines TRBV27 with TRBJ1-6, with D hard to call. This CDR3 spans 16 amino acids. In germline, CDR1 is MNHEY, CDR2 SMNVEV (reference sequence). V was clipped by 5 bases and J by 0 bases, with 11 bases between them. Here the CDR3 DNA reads TGTGCCAGCAGTCTCTCCGATAGCTCCTATAATTCACCCCTCCACTTT. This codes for CASSLSDSSYNSPLHF.

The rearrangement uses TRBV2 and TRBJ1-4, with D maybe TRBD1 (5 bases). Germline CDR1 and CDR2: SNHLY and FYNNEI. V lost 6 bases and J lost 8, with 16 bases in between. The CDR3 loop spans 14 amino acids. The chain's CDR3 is CASSPGLLGEKLFF. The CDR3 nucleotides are TGTGCCAGCAGCCCGGGACTTCTCGGGGAAAAACTGTTTTTT. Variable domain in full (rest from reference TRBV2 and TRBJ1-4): EPEVTQTPSHQVTQMGQEVILRCVPISNHLYFYWYRQILGQKVEFLVSFYNNEISEKSEIFDDQFSVERPDGSNFTLKIRSTKLEDSAMYFCASSPGLLGEKLFFGSGTQLSVL.

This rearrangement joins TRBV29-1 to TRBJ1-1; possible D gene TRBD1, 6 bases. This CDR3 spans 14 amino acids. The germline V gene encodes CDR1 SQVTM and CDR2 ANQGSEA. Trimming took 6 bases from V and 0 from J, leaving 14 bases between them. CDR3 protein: CSVRKTGLNTEAFF. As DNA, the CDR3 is TGCAGCGTAAGAAAGACAGGATTGAACACTGAAGCTTTCTTT.

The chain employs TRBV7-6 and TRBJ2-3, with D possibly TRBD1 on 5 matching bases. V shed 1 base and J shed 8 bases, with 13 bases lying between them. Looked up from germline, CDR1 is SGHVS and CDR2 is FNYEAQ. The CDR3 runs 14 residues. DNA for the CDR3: TGTGCCAGCAGCTTAGAGACGAGACAGCTTACGCAGTATTTT. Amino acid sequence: CASSLETRQLTQYF.

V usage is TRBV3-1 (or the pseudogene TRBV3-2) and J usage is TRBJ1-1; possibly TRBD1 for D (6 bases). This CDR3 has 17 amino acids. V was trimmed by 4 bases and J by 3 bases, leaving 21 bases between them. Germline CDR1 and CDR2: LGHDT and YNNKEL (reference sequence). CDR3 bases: TGTGCCAGCAGCCTGGGGGCGGGGGGATCCCGTTACACTGAAGCTTTCTTT. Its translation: CASSLGAGGSRYTEAFF.